This TCR beta chain was recorded in a study of blood T cell repertoires in COVID-19 (dated by TCRdb to about 2020). About the study as a whole: Samples from collaborators originated in the United States, Italy and Spain and spanned both the acute and convalescent phases of COVID-19. The samples were drawn from two sources: the first 160 participants of the ongoing ImmuneRACE study, and fewer than 1,500 subjects contributed by 6 global collaborators. A freely available public database, intended as a resource for researchers studying the immune response to SARS-CoV-2, is where the repertoires were released. The material from the prospective study consisted of cDNA or gDNA derived from T cells, B-cell-depleted T cells, or PBMCs. The dataset comprised deeply sampled blood TCRbeta repertoires from subjects exposed to, actively infected with, or recovered from COVID-19. Sample metadata almost always included a de-identified subject ID, COVID-19 status, age in years and sex. Where available, HLA class I and class II types were taken from metadata supplied by the sample provider and were not determined by assay-based typing. Here is what the overall study found, with its caveats: How much clinical and demographic metadata was included differed by source and by participant, and the metadata was provided uncurated.

About this clone: It has no known antigen specificity. Base qualities are not recorded, but no much larger clone differs from it by a single base.

In Seattle, one collaborating source enrolled patients while the infection was active and tracked those patients longitudinally over the course of disease. The collaborating institutions used their own protocols to collect whole blood in K2EDTA tubes. For TCRbeta analysis, collaborator samples were shipped as frozen whole blood, as isolated PBMCs, or as DNA extracted from either sample type. At the junction V is shortened by 8 bases and J by 5 bases; bases outside the gene matches: 14. Spanning cysteine to phenylalanine, the CDR3 consists of 16 amino acids. Of the read, only the CDR3 DNA is kept; its 48 bases are in frame from base 1. The germline V gene encodes CDR1 SEHNR and CDR2 FQNEAQ (reference sequence). The immunoSEQ Assay, a bias-controlled multiplex PCR, was used to amplify TCRbeta CDR3 regions from genomic DNA. The authors' analysis ran thus. The number of nucleated cells in each sample was estimated from the amplification of reference gene primers within the assay. To quantify the absolute abundance of each unique TCRbeta CDR3 rearrangement, sequence reads were collapsed and filtered. For each sample, productive Simpson clonality was calculated by taking the square root of Simpson's diversity index across productive rearrangements. The immuneACCESS repertoire file appears here via TCRdb, limited to in-frame rearrangements. These files lack a portion of the clones; in checked studies, under half of the deficit traces to unresolved V genes, and the cause of the others is not known. That table supplies the V and J calls and clone size; D and trimming were determined from the DNA. In all, the sample holds fewer than 200,000 clones, and approximately 91% of those were seen once. Together, the top ten hold around 5% of the sample.

The sequencing sample was made of peripheral blood. The chain uses TRBV7-9 and TRBJ2-2, and 7 junction bases match TRBD2. This clonotype originated in a man aged 18 to 29 with COVID-19, enrolled during active disease. The nucleotide sequence is TGTGCCAGCTTTCCGAACGGCGGGAGTAGGACCGGGGAGCTGTTTTTT. This is translated as CASFPNGGSRTGELFF.